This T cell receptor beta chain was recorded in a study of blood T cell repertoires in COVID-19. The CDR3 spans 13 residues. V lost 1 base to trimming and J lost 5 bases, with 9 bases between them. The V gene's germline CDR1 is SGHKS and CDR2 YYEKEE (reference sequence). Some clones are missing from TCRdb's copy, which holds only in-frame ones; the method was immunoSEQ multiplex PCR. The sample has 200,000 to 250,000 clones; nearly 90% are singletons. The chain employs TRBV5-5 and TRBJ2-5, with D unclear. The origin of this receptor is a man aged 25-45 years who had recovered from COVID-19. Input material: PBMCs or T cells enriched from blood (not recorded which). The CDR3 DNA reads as TGTGCCAGCAGCTTGTACTCTAAGGAGACCCAGTACTTC. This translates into CASSLYSKETQYF.